The entry below describes one T cell receptor beta chain. The antigen is undetermined. CDR3 length: 15 residues. The germline V gene has CDR1 SGHTA and CDR2 FQGTGA. V gave up 0 bases and J gave up 5 bases, with 13 bases separating them. These data originate in a study of T cell responses to AZD1222 COVID-19 vaccine. Study conclusions and caveats: Distributed over spike, vaccine-associated CD4 TCRs predominated at 160-218 and 743-854. Possibly, clonal diversity was underestimated; donors were largely white British and included more females. Repertoire collection took place solely once the T cell response had peaked.

TCRdb's copy holds only in-frame clones and misses some; the assay was immunoSEQ multiplex PCR. Here the sample spans around 150,000 clones, around 90% being singletons. The source is an adult who received the AZD1222 COVID-19 vaccine. This chain joins TRBV7-3 and TRBJ2-5, with D perhaps matching TRBD2 (5 bases). Material: peripheral blood, obtained 28 days after the second AZD1222 dose. The CDR3 bases are TGTGCCAGCAGCTTAACCCGGGGTTCGGGGGAGACCCAGTACTTC. Translating gives CASSLTRGSGETQYF.